The sample holds a few counts of the clone carrying this TCR beta chain. As yet, its antigen is unknown. In the PCR, 60 Vbeta and 13 Jbeta primers were used. The method was immunoSEQ multiplex PCR; TCRdb's version includes in-frame clones alone and lacks a portion of them. The sample carries hundreds of thousands of clones, almost 80% recorded once. These data come from a study of cytomegalovirus exposure and HLA in healthy donors. The study, taken as a whole, reports: Sequencing artifact likely explains a cluster of highly shared sequence variants. For TCR beta chains, V- and J-gene trimming was later linked to a missense DCLRE1C variant.

The germline V gene has CDR1 LNHDA and CDR2 SQIVND (reference sequence). V was clipped by 0 bases and J by 4 bases, with 6 bases between them. This CDR3 spans 13 amino acids. The receptor's source is a man between 18 and 29 years old in good health and CMV-seronegative. Sample: PBMCs. V gene TRBV19 combines with J gene TRBJ1-2; D unclear. CDR3 nucleotide sequence: TGTGCCAGTAGTATAGAGGCGGGCTATGGCTACACCTTC. As protein: CASSIEAGYGYTF.